Presented here are 16 T cell receptor beta chains from one specimen sequenced in a study of blood T cell repertoires in COVID-19. Assay used: immunoSEQ multiplex PCR; TCRdb lists only in-frame clones, some missing. The profile shows under 40,000 clones, 90% of them singletons. The specimen was peripheral blood. The receptors stem from a man between 60 and 75 years old with active or convalescent COVID-19.

This clone was seen only once. This rearrangement joins TRBV4-3 to TRBJ1-1; D ambiguous. The germline V gene has CDR1 LGHNA and CDR2 YSLEER. This CDR3 is built from 14 residues. The ends were cut back, 4 bases at V and 1 base at J, with 10 bases in the middle. CDR3 DNA sequence: TGCGCCAGCAGCCCCCAGCGGGCGAACACTGAAGCTTTCTTT. It codes for CASSPQRANTEAFF.

The V gene is TRBV7-9, the J gene TRBJ1-2, with D maybe TRBD1 (5 bases). With 5 bases removed from V and 8 bases from J, the gap between germline ends came to 15 bases. The germline V gene encodes CDR1 SEHNR and CDR2 FQNEAQ (reference sequence). There are 13 residues in the CDR3. The CDR3 coding sequence is TGTGCCAGCAGCCCTCAGAGTACAGGCGGCTACACCTTC. Encoded protein: CASSPQSTGGYTF.

CDR3 nucleotide sequence: TGTGCCAGCAGCCGTTGGACAGGATCGAACACTGAAGCTTTCTTT. Its protein product is CASSRWTGSNTEAFF. The chain has TRBV7-2 and TRBJ1-1, with 7 bases aligning to TRBD1. Unmatched junction bases numbered 7, after V lost 5 bases and J lost 1 base. The CDR3 covers 15 residues. Germline CDR1 reads SGHTA; CDR2 reads FQGNSA.

The chain employs TRBV5-4 and TRBJ2-2, with 10 positions matching TRBD2. V lost 0 bases, J lost 5 bases, and 10 bases stayed unmatched. This CDR3 region has 18 residues. The germline CDR1 and CDR2 sequences are SGHNT and YYREEE (reference sequence). The CDR3: CASSLASGGRSRTGELFF. In DNA form, the CDR3 reads TGTGCCAGCAGCTTGGCTAGCGGGGGCCGCTCGAGGACCGGGGAGCTGTTTTTT.

The chain carries TRBV2 and TRBJ2-2, with 10 bases lining up with TRBD2. Germline lookup yields CDR1 SNHLY and CDR2 FYNNEI. This CDR3 contains 17 residues. Losses at the gene ends were 4 bases for V and 5 bases for J; bases not matched to a gene: 10. CDR3 sequence reads: CASSGVSGGMWTGELFF. The DNA for the CDR3 is TGTGCCAGCAGTGGGGTTAGCGGGGGGATGTGGACCGGGGAGCTGTTTTTT.

The chain carries TRBV2 and TRBJ2-7; 9 bases map to TRBD2. V gave up 5 bases and J gave up 2 bases; unmatched junction bases: 4. Germline CDR1 SNHLY, CDR2 FYNNEI. The CDR3 has 14 amino acids. The CDR3 is CASSKSGGTYEQYF. For the CDR3, the DNA is TGTGCCAGCAGTAAAAGCGGGGGGACCTACGAGCAGTACTTC.

V usage is TRBV5-6 and J usage is TRBJ2-7; the match to TRBD2 covers 10 bases. CDR1 is SGHDT, CDR2 YYEEEE, per germline. J gave up 2 bases and V 5 bases, and 13 bases lay outside the gene matches. CDR3 length: 17 residues. Written as DNA, the CDR3 is TGTGCCAGCAGTACTCGACCCGGGACTAGCGAGACCTACGAGCAGTACTTC. Amino acid sequence: CASSTRPGTSETYEQYF.

This clone showed up just once. The chain has TRBV21-1 and TRBJ1-1. TRBV21-1 has pseudogene status. The CDR3 sequence is 14 residues long. The CDR3 nucleotides read TGTGCCAGCCGAACAGGAGGGCACGCTAATGAAGCTTTCTTT. Translation: CASRTGGHANEAFF.

This chain links TRBV5-1 with TRBJ1-6, with 9 bases fitting TRBD1. With V trimmed by 4 bases and J by 7 bases, 6 bases remained unmatched. This CDR3 is 15 amino acids long. Germline V gives CDR1 SGHRS, CDR2 YFSETQ. The CDR3 DNA sequence: TGCGCCAGCAGCCCGGACAGGGGTTTCAATTCACCCCTCCACTTT. Its translation: CASSPDRGFNSPLHF.

This chain joins TRBV29-1 and TRBJ2-7, with TRBD1 identical over 7 bases. This CDR3 spans 13 amino acids. Trimming took 5 bases from V and 3 from J; bases not matched to a gene: 7. CDR1 is SQVTM, CDR2 ANQGSEA, per germline. CDR3 residues: CSVTRQGFYEQYF. In DNA, the CDR3 is TGCAGCGTTACCCGACAGGGTTTCTACGAGCAGTACTTC.

The chain links TRBV5-1 to TRBJ2-7; perhaps TRBD1 as D (6 bases). Germline CDR1 SGHRS, CDR2 YFSETQ. The CDR3 has 15 amino acids. Trimming removed 4 bases at V and 4 bases at J, with 18 bases between. CDR3 sequence reads: CASSPAPTGWYEQYF. Written as DNA, the CDR3 is TGCGCCAGCAGCCCGGCCCCCACAGGGTGGTACGAGCAGTACTTC.

This chain connects TRBV28 to TRBJ1-4, with 7 bases that match TRBD1. This CDR3 spans 11 amino acids. CDR1 is MDHEN, CDR2 SYDVKM, per germline. J lost 8 bases, V lost 8 bases, and 2 bases had no gene match. CDR3 DNA: TGTGCCAGCCTCAGGGGGGAAAAACTGTTTTTT. Encoded protein: CASLRGEKLFF.

This clone was seen only a few times. The genes are TRBV19 and TRBJ1-3; TRBD1 is a possible D gene (6 bases). Trimming took 4 bases from V and 0 from J, leaving 13 bases between them. Germline lookup yields CDR1 LNHDA and CDR2 SQIVND (reference sequence). The CDR3 is made up of 16 amino acids. CDR3 bases: TGTGCCAGTAGTACAACCGGGACAATCTCTGGAAACACCATATATTTT. Translated: CASSTTGTISGNTIYF.

CDR3 in DNA: TGCGCCAGCAGCTTGGCCGGGACAGCTAATGAAAAACTGTTTTTT. Amino acid sequence: CASSLAGTANEKLFF. The chain joins TRBV5-1 to TRBJ1-4, with 7 bases lining up with TRBD1. Germline V gene sequence: CDR1 SGHRS, CDR2 YFSETQ. This CDR3 contains 15 residues. The trim removed 0 bases at V and 3 bases at J, leaving 2 bases unmatched.

The chain couples TRBV21-1 to TRBJ1-1; the tabulated D call, TRBD1, remains unverified against the DNA. TRBV21-1 corresponds to a pseudogene. There are 15 residues in the CDR3. Written as DNA, the CDR3 is TGTGCCAGCAGCAAAGAACAGGGTGACCCCACTGAAGCTTTCTTT. Translated, it gives CASSKEQGDPTEAFF.

V usage is TRBV2 and J usage is TRBJ1-2, with a weak D call TRBD1 (6 bases). CDR3 length: 13 residues. CDR1 is SNHLY, CDR2 FYNNEI, per germline. Trimming took off 4 bases at V and 5 bases at J, with 11 bases between the two ends. The CDR3 DNA sequence: TGTGCCAGCAGTGGGTCCACAGGGTATGGCTACACCTTC. Translated, it gives CASSGSTGYGYTF.